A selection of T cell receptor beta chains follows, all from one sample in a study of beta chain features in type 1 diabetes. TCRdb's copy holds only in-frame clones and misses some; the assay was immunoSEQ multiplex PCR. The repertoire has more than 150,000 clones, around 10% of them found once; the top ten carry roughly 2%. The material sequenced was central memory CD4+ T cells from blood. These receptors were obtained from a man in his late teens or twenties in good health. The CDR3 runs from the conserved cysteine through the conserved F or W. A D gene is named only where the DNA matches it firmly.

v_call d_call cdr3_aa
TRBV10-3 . CAISATSGKPYEQYF
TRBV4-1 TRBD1 CASSLLDRDRHGYTF
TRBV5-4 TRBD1 CASSLARTGKQETQYF
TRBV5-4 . CAFGRPNQPQHF
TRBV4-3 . CASSRLGGAATDTQYF
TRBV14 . CASSQVGGSTEAFF
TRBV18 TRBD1 CASSPEGASGYTF
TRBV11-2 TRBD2 CASSFLPGGDNEQFF
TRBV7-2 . CASSLVGGGPGNEQFF
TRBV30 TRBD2 CASLRTSGDNEQFF
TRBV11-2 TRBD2 CASSPTAGGPDTQYF
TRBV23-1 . CASSQSEDREHYEQYF
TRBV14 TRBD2 CASSRLAGGQVRQYF
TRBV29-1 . CSVDRGGYEQYF
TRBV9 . CASSSRDRNTGELFF
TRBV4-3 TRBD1 CASSQATGVGEQYF
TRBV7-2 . CASSRGLNTDTQYF
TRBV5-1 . CASSLDGDYEQYF
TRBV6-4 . CASSANRVGTEAFF
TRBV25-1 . CASSEYKNTEAFF
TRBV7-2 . CASSLATTNTGELFF
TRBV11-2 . CASSLDPTGTQYF
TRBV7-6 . CASSLPTNEKLFF
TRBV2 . CASSDVNTEAFF
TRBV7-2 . CASSFTPVGTQYF
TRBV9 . CASSVGYGEQYF
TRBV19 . CASSIGAYTEAFF
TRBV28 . CASSHRLNTEAFF
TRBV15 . CATSRDNYYGYTF
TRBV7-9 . CASSLAHWNSPLHF
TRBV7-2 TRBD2 CASSLTTSGVYNEQFF
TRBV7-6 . CASSLVLGEAETQYF
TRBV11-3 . CASGSQGDTQYF
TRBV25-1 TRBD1 CASSEGQGATNEKLFF
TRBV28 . CASSPPGEDSYEQYF
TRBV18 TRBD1 CASSPRVGQLMNTEAFF
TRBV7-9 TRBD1 CASSLGSDRVGGYTF
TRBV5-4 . CASSPGGIAGPNEQFF
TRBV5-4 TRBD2 CASSSLGGRPDTQYF
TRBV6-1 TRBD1 CASSESTTGTDLTKNIQYF
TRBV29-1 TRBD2 CSVRLAGLFDSYNEQFF
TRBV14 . CASSQGRGYSPLHF
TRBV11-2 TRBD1 CASSAGQGAETQYF
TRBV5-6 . CASSPVSRTRDSWANVLTF
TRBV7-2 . CASSGGSNQPQHF
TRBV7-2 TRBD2 CASSLDSGASRFF
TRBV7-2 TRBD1 CASSSTGGNSPLHF
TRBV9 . CASSVVPGLDNSPLHF
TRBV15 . CATSRDLKGGEQYF
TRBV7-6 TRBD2 CASSLQTRSGLASFHNEQFF
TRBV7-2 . CASSQSGTADVEQFF
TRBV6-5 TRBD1 CASSTGDRLNTEAFF
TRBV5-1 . CASSLEKGSAFF
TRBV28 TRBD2 CASSQPGGAVKTQYF
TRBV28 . CASSAPTGISYEQYF
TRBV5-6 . CASSLGVRSLREQFF
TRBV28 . CASSVEGWAKTQYF